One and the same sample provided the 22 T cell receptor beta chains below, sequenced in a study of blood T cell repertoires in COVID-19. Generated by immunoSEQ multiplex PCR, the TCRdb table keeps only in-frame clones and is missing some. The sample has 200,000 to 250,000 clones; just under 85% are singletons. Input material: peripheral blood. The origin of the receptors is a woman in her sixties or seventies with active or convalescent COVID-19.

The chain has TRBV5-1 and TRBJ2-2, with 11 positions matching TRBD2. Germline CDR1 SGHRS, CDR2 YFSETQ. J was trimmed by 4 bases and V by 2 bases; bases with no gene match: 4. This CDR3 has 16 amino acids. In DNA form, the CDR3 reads TGCGCCAGCAGCTTTAGTAGCGGGAGGGCCACCGGGGAGCTGTTTTTT. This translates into CASSFSSGRATGELFF. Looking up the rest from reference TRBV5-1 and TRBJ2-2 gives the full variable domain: KAGVTQTPRYLIKTRGQQVTLSCSPISGHRSVSWYQQTPGQGLQFLFEYFSETQRNKGNFPGRFSGRQFSNSRSEMNVSTLELGDSALYLCASSFSSGRATGELFFGEGSRLTVL.

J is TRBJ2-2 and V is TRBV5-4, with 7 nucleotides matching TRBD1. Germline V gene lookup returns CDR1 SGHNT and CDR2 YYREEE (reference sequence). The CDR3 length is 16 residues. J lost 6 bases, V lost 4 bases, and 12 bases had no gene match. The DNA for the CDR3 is TGTGCCAGCAGCCTCCCGACAGGGAAAAAACCCGGGGAGCTGTTTTTT. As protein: CASSLPTGKKPGELFF. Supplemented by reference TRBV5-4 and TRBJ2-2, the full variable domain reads ETGVTQSPTHLIKTRGQQVTLRCSSQSGHNTVSWYQQALGQGPQFIFQYYREEENGRGNFPPRFSGLQFPNYSSELNVNALELDDSALYLCASSLPTGKKPGELFFGEGSRLTVL.

CDR3 loop: CASSAEQETEAFF. Here the CDR3 DNA reads TGTGCCAGCAGTGCGGAACAGGAAACTGAAGCTTTCTTT. J is TRBJ1-1 and V is TRBV6-4; perhaps TRBD1 as D (5 bases). The CDR3 length is 13 residues. Germline values: CDR1 MRHNA, CDR2 SNTAGT. V dropped 4 bases and J dropped 5 bases, with 11 bases sitting between them.

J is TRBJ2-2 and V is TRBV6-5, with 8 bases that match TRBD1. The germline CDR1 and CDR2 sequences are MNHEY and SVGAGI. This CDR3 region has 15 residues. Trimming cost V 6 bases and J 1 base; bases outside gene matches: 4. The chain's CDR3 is CASSYGTGNTGELFF. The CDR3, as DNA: TGTGCCAGCAGCTATGGGACAGGGAACACCGGGGAGCTGTTTTTT.

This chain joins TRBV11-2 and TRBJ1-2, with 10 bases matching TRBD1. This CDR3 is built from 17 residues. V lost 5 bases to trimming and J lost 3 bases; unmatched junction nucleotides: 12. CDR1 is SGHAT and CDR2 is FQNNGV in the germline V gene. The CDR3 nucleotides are TGTGCCAGCAGCCCCCCCTTCGGGGACAGGGGTTACTATGGCTACACCTTC. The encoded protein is CASSPPFGDRGYYGYTF.

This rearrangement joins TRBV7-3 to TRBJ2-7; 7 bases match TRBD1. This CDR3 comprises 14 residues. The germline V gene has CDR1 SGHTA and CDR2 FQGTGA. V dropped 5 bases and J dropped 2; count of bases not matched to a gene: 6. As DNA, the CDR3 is TGTGCCAGCAGCCCCACGGGACAGACCTACGAGCAGTACTTC. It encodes CASSPTGQTYEQYF. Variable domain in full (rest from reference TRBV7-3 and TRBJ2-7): GAGVSQTPSNKVTEKGKYVELRCDPISGHTALYWYRQSLGQGPEFLIYFQGTGAADDSGLPNDRFFAVRPEGSVSTLKIQRTERGDSAVYLCASSPTGQTYEQYFGPGTRLTVT.

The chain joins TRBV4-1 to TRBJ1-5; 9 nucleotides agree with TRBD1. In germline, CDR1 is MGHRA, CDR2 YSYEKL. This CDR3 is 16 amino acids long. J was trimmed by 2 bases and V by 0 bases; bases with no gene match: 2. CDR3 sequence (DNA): TGCGCCAGCAGCCAAGAGGACAGGGGAGGCAATCAGCCCCAGCATTTT. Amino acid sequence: CASSQEDRGGNQPQHF.

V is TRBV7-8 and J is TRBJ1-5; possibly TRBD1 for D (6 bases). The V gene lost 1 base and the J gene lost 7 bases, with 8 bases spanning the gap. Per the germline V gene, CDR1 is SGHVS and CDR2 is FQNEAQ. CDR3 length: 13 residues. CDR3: CASSLGRGQPQHF. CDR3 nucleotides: TGTGCCAGCAGCTTAGGCAGGGGACAGCCCCAGCATTTT.

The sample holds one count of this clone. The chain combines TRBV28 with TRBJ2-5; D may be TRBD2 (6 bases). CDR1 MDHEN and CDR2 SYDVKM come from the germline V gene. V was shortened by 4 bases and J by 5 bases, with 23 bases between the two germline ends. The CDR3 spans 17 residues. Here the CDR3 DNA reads TGTGCCAGCAGTTCCCCCGGGGGTCAGCAGGGATGGGAGACCCAGTACTTC. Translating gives CASSSPGGQQGWETQYF.

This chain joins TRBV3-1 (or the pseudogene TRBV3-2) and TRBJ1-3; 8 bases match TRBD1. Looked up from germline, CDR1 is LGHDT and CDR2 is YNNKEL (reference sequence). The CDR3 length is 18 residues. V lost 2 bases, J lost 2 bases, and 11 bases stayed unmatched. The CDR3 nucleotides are TGTGCCAGCAGCCAAACGGGCGGGAACAGGGGGGCTGGAAACACCATATATTTT. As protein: CASSQTGGNRGAGNTIYF.

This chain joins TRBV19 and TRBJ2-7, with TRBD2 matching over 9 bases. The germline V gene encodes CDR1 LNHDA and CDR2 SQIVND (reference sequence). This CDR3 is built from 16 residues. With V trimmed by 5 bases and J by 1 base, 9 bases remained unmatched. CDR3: CASSPEGLAGSYEQYF. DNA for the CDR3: TGTGCCAGTAGTCCCGAAGGGCTAGCGGGATCCTACGAGCAGTACTTC.

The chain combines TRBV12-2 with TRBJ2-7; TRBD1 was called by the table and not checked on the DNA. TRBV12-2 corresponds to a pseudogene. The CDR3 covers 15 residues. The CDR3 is CASRPPGQGLHEQYV. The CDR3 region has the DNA TGTGCAAGTCGCCCCCCGGGACAGGGGCTCCACGAGCAGTACGTC.

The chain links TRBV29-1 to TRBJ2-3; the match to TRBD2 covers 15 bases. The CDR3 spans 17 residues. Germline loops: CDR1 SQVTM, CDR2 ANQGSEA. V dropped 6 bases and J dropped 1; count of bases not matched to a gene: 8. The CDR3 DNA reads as TGCAGCGTCCCCGGACTAGCGGGAGGGTTTGGCACAGATACGCAGTATTTT. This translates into CSVPGLAGGFGTDTQYF.

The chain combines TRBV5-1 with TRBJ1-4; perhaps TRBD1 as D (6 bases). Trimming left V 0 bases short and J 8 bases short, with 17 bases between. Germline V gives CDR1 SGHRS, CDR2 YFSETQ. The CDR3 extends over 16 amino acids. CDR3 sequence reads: CASSLAGGQTLEKLFF. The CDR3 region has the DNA TGCGCCAGCAGCTTGGCCGGCGGACAGACTTTAGAAAAACTGTTTTTT.

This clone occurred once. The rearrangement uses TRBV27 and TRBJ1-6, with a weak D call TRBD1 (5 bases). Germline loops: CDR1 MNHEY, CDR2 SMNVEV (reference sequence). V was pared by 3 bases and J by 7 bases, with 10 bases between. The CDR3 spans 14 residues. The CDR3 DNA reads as TGTGCCAGCAGTTTTAGGGGATCCAATTCACCCCTCCACTTT. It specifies CASSFRGSNSPLHF.

The CDR3 spells CASSLGRGAADEQFF. The CDR3 DNA reads as TGCGCCAGCAGCTTGGGGCGGGGGGCCGCGGATGAGCAGTTCTTC. The chain combines TRBV5-1 with TRBJ2-1; TRBD2 aligns across 8 bases. Germline lookup yields CDR1 SGHRS and CDR2 YFSETQ. The CDR3 runs 15 residues. V shed 0 bases and J 8 bases; nucleotides not matched to a gene: 7.

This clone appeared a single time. In nucleotides, the CDR3 is TGTGCCAGCAGCCAAGAGAGTCAGGCTTACGCTGGAAACACCATATATTTT. Translated, it gives CASSQESQAYAGNTIYF. J is TRBJ1-3 and V is TRBV4-2; no firm D call. V shed 0 bases and J shed 2 bases, with 14 bases lying between them. CDR1 and CDR2 from the germline V gene are LGHNA and YNFKEQ. The CDR3 is 17 amino acids.

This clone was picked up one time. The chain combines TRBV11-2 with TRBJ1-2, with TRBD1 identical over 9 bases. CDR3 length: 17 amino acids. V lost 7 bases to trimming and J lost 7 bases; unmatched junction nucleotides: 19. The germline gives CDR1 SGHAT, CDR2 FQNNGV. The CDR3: CASTKGQGAQAPGGYTF. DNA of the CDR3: TGTGCCAGCACCAAGGGACAGGGAGCACAGGCCCCGGGTGGCTACACCTTC.

The chain's CDR3 is CASSLTGGSTDTQYF. CDR3 DNA: TGTGCCAGCAGTTTAACGGGCGGGAGCACAGATACGCAGTATTTT. V usage is TRBV28 and J usage is TRBJ2-3; D perhaps matches TRBD2 (5 bases). CDR1 and CDR2 from the germline V gene are MDHEN and SYDVKM. V shed 2 bases and J shed 0 bases, with 9 bases lying between them. The CDR3 is 15 residues long.

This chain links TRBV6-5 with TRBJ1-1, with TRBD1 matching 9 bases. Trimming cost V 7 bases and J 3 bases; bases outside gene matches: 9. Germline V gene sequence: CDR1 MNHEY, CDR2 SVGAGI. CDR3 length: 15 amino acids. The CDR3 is CASTSTWDRDTEAFF. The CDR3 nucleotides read TGTGCCAGCACTTCAACCTGGGACAGGGACACTGAAGCTTTCTTT.

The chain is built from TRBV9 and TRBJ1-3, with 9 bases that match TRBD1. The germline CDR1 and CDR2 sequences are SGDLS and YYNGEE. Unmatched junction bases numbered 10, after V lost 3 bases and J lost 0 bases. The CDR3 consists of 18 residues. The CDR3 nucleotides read TGTGCCAGCAGCGCCTACAGGGGGCGAATCTTCTCTGGAAACACCATATATTTT. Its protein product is CASSAYRGRIFSGNTIYF.

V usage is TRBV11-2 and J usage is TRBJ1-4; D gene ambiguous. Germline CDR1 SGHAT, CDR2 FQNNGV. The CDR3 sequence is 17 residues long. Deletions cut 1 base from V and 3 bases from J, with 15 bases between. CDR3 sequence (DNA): TGTGCCAGCAGCTTAGGGACTCATCAGGTAGCTAATGAAAAACTGTTTTTT. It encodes CASSLGTHQVANEKLFF.